Below are 16 T cell receptor beta chains sequenced from a single sample in a study of T cells in localized non-small cell lung cancer. Repertoires were generated with immunoSEQ multiplex PCR, while TCRdb's copy carries only in-frame clones and drops some. The sample gives 2,000 to 3,000 clones, 26% of which show up once; around 8% is in the top ten. Here the sequenced sample was lung tumor tissue, taken before any cancer treatment. These receptors were taken from a male donor aged 60 or over with stage II squamous cell lung carcinoma.

The sample holds a few counts of this clone. The chain links TRBV28 to TRBJ1-6; D is possibly TRBD1 (5 bases). Per germline, CDR1 MDHEN and CDR2 SYDVKM. This CDR3 comprises 14 residues. V was pared by 5 bases and J by 3 bases, with 8 bases between. CDR3 in amino acids: CASSPGHYNSPLHF. The CDR3 bases are TGTGCCAGCAGTCCCGGACACTATAATTCACCCCTCCACTTT.

J is TRBJ2-1 and V is TRBV30, with a weak D call TRBD2 (5 bases). The CDR3 runs to 12 residues. Between the trimmed V and J ends, which lost 3 bases and 7 bases, there was a span of 10 bases. Germline CDR1 reads GTSNPN; CDR2 reads SVGIG (reference sequence). The CDR3 DNA reads TGTGCCTGGAGAGGCCTAGCAAATGAGCAGTTCTTC. Translated, it gives CAWRGLANEQFF.

The CDR3 region has the DNA TGTGCCAGCTCCCCGACCGGAACCTACGAGCAGTACTTC. It translates to CASSPTGTYEQYF. The chain recombines TRBV18 with TRBJ2-7; no reliable D call. This CDR3 contains 13 residues. Deletions cut 6 bases from V and 2 bases from J, with 11 bases between. Germline V gene data show CDR1 as KGHSH and CDR2 as LQKENI.

This rearrangement joins TRBV28 to TRBJ1-5; D remains unclear. Germline assignment: CDR1 MDHEN and CDR2 SYDVKM. The CDR3 spans 17 residues. Trimming left V 3 bases short and J 0 bases short, with 15 bases between. CDR3 in DNA: TGTGCCAGCAGTTTGAAGAGGACTTGGAATAGCAATCAGCCCCAGCATTTT. Its protein is CASSLKRTWNSNQPQHF.

This rearrangement joins TRBV11-3 to TRBJ2-7, with D hard to call. CDR1 and CDR2 from the germline V gene are SGHNT and YENEEA. Trimming shortened V by 1 base and J by 4 bases, and 11 bases separated the two germline ends. This CDR3 is built from 14 residues. CDR3: CASSLVGLLYEQYF. CDR3 coding DNA: TGTGCCAGCAGCTTAGTAGGATTGTTATACGAGCAGTACTTC.

This clone was picked up a small number of times. The J gene is TRBJ1-4, the V gene TRBV2; D unresolved. V was pared by 6 bases and J by 0 bases, with 8 bases between. Germline V lookup: CDR1 SNHLY, CDR2 FYNNEI. The CDR3 is made up of 14 amino acids. The CDR3 spells CASSVRSTNEKLFF. In DNA form, the CDR3 reads TGTGCCAGCAGCGTCAGGTCAACTAATGAAAAACTGTTTTTT.

This clone showed up just a few times. This chain links TRBV6-8 with TRBJ1-6; D is unclear. Germline V gene data show CDR1 as MNHGY and CDR2 as SAAAGT. The V end was cut by 10 bases, the J end by 5 bases, with 15 bases between. The CDR3 is 14 residues long. The CDR3 spells CAIRPGQDNSPLHF. The DNA of the CDR3 is TGTGCCATCAGGCCCGGGCAGGATAATTCACCCCTCCACTTT.

In this sample, this clone turned up a few times. The genes are TRBV11-3 and TRBJ1-1; the match to TRBD1 covers 7 bases. This CDR3 region has 14 residues. The germline V gene encodes CDR1 SGHNT and CDR2 YENEEA. V dropped 5 bases and J dropped 3; count of bases not matched to a gene: 6. The CDR3 protein is CASSPGGLDTEAFF. Written as DNA, the CDR3 is TGTGCCAGCAGCCCAGGGGGTCTGGACACTGAAGCTTTCTTT. Combining the CDR3 with reference TRBV11-3 and TRBJ1-1 gives the whole variable domain EAGVVQSPRYKIIEKKQPVAFWCNPISGHNTLYWYLQNLGQGPELLIRYENEEAVDDSQLPKDRFSAERLKGVDSTLKIQPAELGDSAVYLCASSPGGLDTEAFFGQGTRLTVV.

Within the sample, this clone is medium-sized. V and J are TRBV7-2 and TRBJ1-1, with D uncertain. V shed 6 bases and J shed 1 base, with 9 bases lying between them. This CDR3 contains 13 residues. In germline, CDR1 is SGHTA, CDR2 FQGNSA. The CDR3 DNA reads as TGTGCCAGCAGTCCGGTGGGGAACACTGAAGCTTTCTTT. This translates into CASSPVGNTEAFF.

The V gene is TRBV9, the J gene TRBJ1-2; a possible D gene is TRBD1 (5 bases). The CDR3 is 16 amino acids. Between the trimmed V and J ends, which lost 0 bases and 3 bases, there was a span of 15 bases. Germline V gene data show CDR1 as SGDLS and CDR2 as YYNGEE. The CDR3 region is CASSVEGRWGDYGYTF. DNA of the CDR3: TGTGCCAGCAGCGTAGAGGGCCGTTGGGGGGACTATGGCTACACCTTC.

This chain connects TRBV15 to TRBJ2-7; 7 bases are a match to TRBD1. The germline gives CDR1 LNHNV, CDR2 YYDKDF (reference sequence). The CDR3 contains 15 residues. V dropped 0 bases and J dropped 3; count of bases not matched to a gene: 5. The CDR3 region has the DNA TGTGCCACCAGCAGAGATCGGGACAGAATCTACGAGCAGTACTTC. As protein: CATSRDRDRIYEQYF.

The chain uses TRBV19 and TRBJ2-5; D possibly uses TRBD1 or TRBD2 (5 bases each). The CDR3 runs 14 residues. Germline CDR1 and CDR2: LNHDA and SQIVND (reference sequence). Trimming took off 6 bases at V and 2 bases at J, with 13 bases between the two ends. CDR3 protein: CASRSLGVQETQYF. In nucleotides, the CDR3 is TGTGCCAGTAGGTCGTTGGGGGTTCAAGAGACCCAGTACTTC.

This clone was seen only a few times. The chain carries TRBV5-1 and TRBJ2-7; weak D call: TRBD1 (5 bases). Looked up from germline, CDR1 is SGHRS and CDR2 is YFSETQ. The CDR3 has 14 amino acids. Deletions cut 4 bases from V and 2 bases from J, with 13 bases between. The CDR3 is CASSREDTTYEQYF. As DNA, the CDR3 is TGCGCCAGCAGCCGAGAGGACACCACCTACGAGCAGTACTTC.

This sequence joins TRBV29-1 and TRBJ1-2; 7 bases line up with TRBD1. Germline CDR1 reads SQVTM; CDR2 reads ANQGSEA. The CDR3 totals 13 residues. V shed 6 bases, J shed 6 bases, and the junction held 10 bases outside the gene matches. The DNA of the CDR3 is TGCAGCGTGAGACAGGGTGTGTTTAATGGCTACACCTTC. It specifies CSVRQGVFNGYTF.

This sequence joins TRBV19 and TRBJ2-1; D is unclear. CDR3 length: 15 amino acids. V lost 0 bases and J 13 bases, leaving 19 bases between the germline ends. From germline, CDR1 is LNHDA and CDR2 SQIVND (reference sequence). Written as DNA, the CDR3 is TGTGCCAGTAGTATAGATATAAACAGCCACTACCCTCAGTTCTTC. Protein: CASSIDINSHYPQFF.

This clone was seen once. This chain connects TRBV28 to TRBJ1-2; the match to TRBD1 covers 7 bases. Germline CDR1 is MDHEN and CDR2 is SYDVKM. The CDR3 extends over 13 amino acids. The trim removed 7 bases at V and 3 bases at J, leaving 5 bases unmatched. The CDR3: CASTRDSYYGYTF. Written as DNA, the CDR3 is TGTGCCAGCACGCGGGACAGCTACTATGGCTACACCTTC.